Below are 15 T cell receptor beta chains sequenced from a single sample in a study of T cells in Graves' hyperthyroidism and ophthalmopathy (dated by TCRdb to between 2018 and 2021). Receptors were amplified or captured by multiplex PCR. Reads for this sample came from an Illumina HiSeq 2000. The TCR beta CDR3 regions were amplified from the RNA transcripts. The first round of RT-PCR for the TCR CDR3 was performed with the HTBI primer set and the Qiagen OneStep RT-PCR kit. TCRdb cleaned the public reads at Q25 with fastp, built clones with MiXCR and kept in-frame beta chains. CDR3 protein sequences are deduplicated, and each keeps its most common genes and DNA. For this sample there are around 390,000 distinct CDR3 sequences; 14% appear just once. Together, the top ten hold around a fifth of the sample. The sequencing input was blood. The receptors derive from a woman in her twenties or thirties with Graves' ophthalmopathy.

This sequence joins TRBV6-1 and TRBJ1-4; the D gene is possibly TRBD1 (6 bases). Per germline, CDR1 MNHNS and CDR2 SASEGT. Trimming left V 8 bases short and J 10 bases short, with 17 bases between. This CDR3 region has 13 residues. As DNA, the CDR3 is TGTGCCAGCGGAGTCGTAGGACAGAGAAAACTGTTTTTT. It is translated as CASGVVGQRKLFF.

Many counts were recorded for this clonotype. The J gene is TRBJ2-7, the V gene TRBV9, with TRBD2 identical over 9 bases. J lost 7 bases, V lost 0 bases, and 8 bases had no gene match. The CDR3 length is 15 residues. CDR1 is SGDLS and CDR2 is YYNGEE in the germline V gene. The CDR3 sequence: CASSVAAGGPGEQYF. The CDR3 coding sequence is TGTGCCAGCAGCGTAGCGGCGGGGGGGCCGGGGGAGCAGTACTTC.

This clonotype was seen at least ten times. This chain links TRBV6-1 with TRBJ1-2, with 7 bases fitting TRBD1. This CDR3 contains 15 residues. CDR1 MNHNS and CDR2 SASEGT come from the germline V gene. V shed 4 bases and J 4 bases; nucleotides not matched to a gene: 9. The CDR3 region has the DNA TGTGCCAGCAGTGCATCAGGGGGACGAAGCTATGGCTACACCTTC. Translated: CASSASGGRSYGYTF.

This clonotype was recorded many times. The chain recombines TRBV12-3 or TRBV12-4 with TRBJ1-1, with TRBD1 as a possible D gene (6 bases). V was shortened by 2 bases and J by 5 bases, with 9 bases between the two germline ends. The CDR3 has 13 residues. CDR3 DNA: TGTGCCAGCAGTTTAAGGGGGGCTACTGAAGCTTTCTTT. Encoded protein: CASSLRGATEAFF.

This clonotype was detected many times. The chain links TRBV3-1 to TRBJ1-3; D is undetermined. V lost 5 bases, J lost 5 bases, and 13 bases lay in between. The germline V gene has CDR1 LGHDT and CDR2 YNNKEL (reference sequence). The CDR3 covers 14 residues. CDR3 amino acids: CASSARQFRNTIYF. The CDR3 DNA follows: TGTGCCAGCAGCGCGCGACAATTTCGAAACACCATATATTTT.

In its sample, this clonotype was seen many times. The chain uses TRBV15 and TRBJ1-5; D possibly corresponds to TRBD1 (6 bases). Germline lookup yields CDR1 LNHNV and CDR2 YYDKDF (reference sequence). This CDR3 spans 12 amino acids. V lost 8 bases to trimming and J lost 7 bases, with 12 bases between them. CDR3 protein: CATSGGGQPQHF. CDR3 in DNA: TGTGCCACCTCCGGGGGGGGCCAGCCCCAGCATTTT.

This clonotype was seen ten or more times. This rearrangement joins TRBV20-1 to TRBJ1-1; D is undetermined. The CDR3 has 13 residues. Germline V gene data show CDR1 as DFQATT and CDR2 as SNEGSKA (reference sequence). V gave up 3 bases and J gave up 1 base, with 9 bases separating them. Written as DNA, the CDR3 is TGCAGTGCTAGGGATAGTGGGAACACTGAAGCTTTCTTT. Translating it yields CSARDSGNTEAFF.

This clonotype was detected many times. This rearrangement joins TRBV12-3 or TRBV12-4 to TRBJ2-2; the match to TRBD2 covers 8 bases. The V segment lost 10 bases and the J segment 2 bases; nucleotides outside the gene matches: 6. CDR3 length: 14 residues. CDR3 residues: CATDGRANTGELFF. Written as DNA, the CDR3 is TGTGCCACCGACGGGAGGGCAAACACCGGGGAGCTGTTTTTT.

This clonotype appeared many times. CDR3 bases: TGTGCCAGCAGCCTATCGGGACGCCTGAGCTCCTATAATTCACCCCTCCACTTT. It specifies CASSLSGRLSSYNSPLHF. The rearrangement joins TRBV11-2 to TRBJ1-6; D might be TRBD1 (5 bases). Germline loops: CDR1 SGHAT, CDR2 FQNNGV. Deletions cut 5 bases from V and 0 bases from J, with 17 bases between. The CDR3 is 18 amino acids.

This clonotype was picked up many times. The rearrangement uses TRBV12-3 or TRBV12-4 and TRBJ2-1; D remains unclear. The ends were cut back, 4 bases at V and 3 bases at J, with 7 bases in the middle. This CDR3 contains 13 residues. The CDR3 reads CASSSKNYNEQFF. CDR3 DNA sequence: TGTGCCAGCAGTTCAAAGAACTACAATGAGCAGTTCTTC.

In this sample, this clonotype turned up many times. The chain is built from TRBV6-1 and TRBJ2-3; 9 bases map to TRBD2. The CDR3 is 13 residues long. Germline V lookup: CDR1 MNHNS, CDR2 SASEGT. J lost 5 bases, V lost 7 bases, and 4 bases had no gene match. The CDR3 region is CASMISGGDTQYF. The CDR3, as DNA: TGTGCCAGCATGATTAGCGGGGGAGATACGCAGTATTTT.

This clonotype was detected a few times. This chain uses TRBV28 with TRBJ2-5; TRBD2 agrees at 11 bases. Germline V gives CDR1 MDHEN, CDR2 SYDVKM. The CDR3 has 15 amino acids. V gave up 6 bases and J gave up 5 bases; unmatched junction bases: 8. In nucleotides, the CDR3 is TGTGCCAGCAGGGGACTAGCGGAGGTCCCGGAGACCCAGTACTTC. This codes for CASRGLAEVPETQYF. The entire variable domain, with the rest obtained from reference TRBV28 and TRBJ2-5, is as follows: DVKVTQSSRYLVKRTGEKVFLECVQDMDHENMFWYRQDPGLGLRLIYFSYDVKMKEKGDIPEGYSVSREKKERFSLILESASTNQTSMYLCASRGLAEVPETQYFGPGTRLLVL.

The sample holds many counts of this clonotype. The V and J genes are TRBV30 and TRBJ2-1; D ambiguous. Germline V gives CDR1 GTSNPN, CDR2 SVGIG (reference sequence). This CDR3 is built from 13 residues. V was pared by 8 bases and J by 1 base, with 12 bases between. The CDR3 is CAGLRVSYNEQFF. The CDR3 region has the DNA TGTGCCGGCCTCCGCGTGTCCTACAATGAGCAGTTCTTC.

This clonotype was seen a handful of times. The chain uses TRBV6-1 and TRBJ1-5; D call uncertain. The germline gives CDR1 MNHNS, CDR2 SASEGT. The CDR3 sequence is 15 residues long. Between the trimmed V and J ends, which lost 5 bases and 0 bases, there was a span of 11 bases. CDR3 bases: TGTGCCAGCAGTACCGGGCCTTATAGCAATCAGCCCCAGCATTTT. It translates to CASSTGPYSNQPQHF.

The sample holds many counts of this clonotype. V and J are TRBV2 and TRBJ1-5; D may be TRBD1 (5 bases). The CDR3 is 15 amino acids. Per the germline V gene, CDR1 is SNHLY and CDR2 is FYNNEI. Trimming removed 6 bases at V and 1 base at J, with 13 bases between. The CDR3 DNA sequence: TGTGCCAGCAGAGGGACCCTGGAGAGCAATCAGCCCCAGCATTTT. It is translated as CASRGTLESNQPQHF.